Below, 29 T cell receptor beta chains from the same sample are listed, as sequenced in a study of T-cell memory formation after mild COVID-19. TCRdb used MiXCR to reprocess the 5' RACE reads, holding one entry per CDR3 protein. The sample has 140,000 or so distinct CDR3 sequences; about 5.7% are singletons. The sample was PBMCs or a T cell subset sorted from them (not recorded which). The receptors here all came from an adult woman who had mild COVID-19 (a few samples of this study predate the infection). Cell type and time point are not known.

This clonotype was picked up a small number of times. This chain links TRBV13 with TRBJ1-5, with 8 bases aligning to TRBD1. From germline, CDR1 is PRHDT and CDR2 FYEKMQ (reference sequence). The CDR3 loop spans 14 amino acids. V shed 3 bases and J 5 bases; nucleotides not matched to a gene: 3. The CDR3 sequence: CASSFGQGDQPQHF. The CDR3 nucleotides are TGTGCCAGCAGCTTCGGACAGGGTGATCAGCCCCAGCATTTT. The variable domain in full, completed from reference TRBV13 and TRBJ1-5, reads AAGVIQSPRHLIKEKRETATLKCYPIPRHDTVYWYQQGPGQDPQFLISFYEKMQSDKGSIPDRFSAQQFSDYHSELNMSSLELGDSALYFCASSFGQGDQPQHFGDGTRLSIL.

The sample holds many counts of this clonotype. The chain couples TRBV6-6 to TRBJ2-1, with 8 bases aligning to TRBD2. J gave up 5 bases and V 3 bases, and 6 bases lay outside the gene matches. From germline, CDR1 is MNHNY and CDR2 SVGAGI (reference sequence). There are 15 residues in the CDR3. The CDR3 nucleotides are TGTGCCAGCAGTTATAAAGCGGGAGTGAACAATGAGCAGTTCTTC. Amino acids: CASSYKAGVNNEQFF.

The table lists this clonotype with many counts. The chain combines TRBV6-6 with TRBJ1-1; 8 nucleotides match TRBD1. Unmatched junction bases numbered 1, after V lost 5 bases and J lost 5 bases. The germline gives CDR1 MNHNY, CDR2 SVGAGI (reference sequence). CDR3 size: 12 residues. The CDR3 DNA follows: TGTGCCAGCAGTGGACAGGGAACTGAAGCTTTCTTT. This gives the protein CASSGQGTEAFF.

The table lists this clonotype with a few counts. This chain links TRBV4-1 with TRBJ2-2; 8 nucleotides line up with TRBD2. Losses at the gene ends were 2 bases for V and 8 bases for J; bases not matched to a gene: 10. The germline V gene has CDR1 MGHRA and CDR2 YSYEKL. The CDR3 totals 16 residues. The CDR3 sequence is CASSQLTGGLRGELFF. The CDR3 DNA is TGCGCCAGCAGCCAACTCACGGGGGGGCTGAGAGGGGAGCTGTTTTTT.

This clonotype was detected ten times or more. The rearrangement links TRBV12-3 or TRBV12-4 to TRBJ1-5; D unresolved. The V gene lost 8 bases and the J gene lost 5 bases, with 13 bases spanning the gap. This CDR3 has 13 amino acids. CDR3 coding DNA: TGTGCCAGCCAAGGCATGTCCCATCAGCCCCAGCATTTT. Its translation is CASQGMSHQPQHF.

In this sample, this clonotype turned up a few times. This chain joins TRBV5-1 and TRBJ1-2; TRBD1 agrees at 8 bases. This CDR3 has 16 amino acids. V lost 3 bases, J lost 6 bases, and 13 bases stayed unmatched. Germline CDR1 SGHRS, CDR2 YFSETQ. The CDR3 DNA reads TGCGCCAGCAGCTCCGGCCCCGGGACAGGCATGCATGGCTACACCTTC. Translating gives CASSSGPGTGMHGYTF.

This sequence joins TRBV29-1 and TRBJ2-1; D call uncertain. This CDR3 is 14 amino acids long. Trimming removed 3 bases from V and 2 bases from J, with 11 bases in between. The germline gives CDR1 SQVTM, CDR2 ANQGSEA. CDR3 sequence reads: CSVDVGFTYNEQFF. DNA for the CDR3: TGCAGCGTTGATGTGGGGTTCACCTACAATGAGCAGTTCTTC.

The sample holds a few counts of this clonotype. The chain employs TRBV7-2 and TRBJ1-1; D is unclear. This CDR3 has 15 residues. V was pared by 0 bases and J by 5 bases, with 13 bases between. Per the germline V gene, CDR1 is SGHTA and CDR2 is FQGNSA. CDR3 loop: CASSLARGMGTEAFF. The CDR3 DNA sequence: TGTGCCAGCAGCTTAGCGCGAGGGATGGGGACTGAAGCTTTCTTT.

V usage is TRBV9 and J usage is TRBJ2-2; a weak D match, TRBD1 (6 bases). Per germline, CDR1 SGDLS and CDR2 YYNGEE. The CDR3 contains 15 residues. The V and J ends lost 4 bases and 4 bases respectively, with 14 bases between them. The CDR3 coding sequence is TGTGCCAGCAGCTTACAGGGAATGGTCACCGGGGAGCTGTTTTTT. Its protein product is CASSLQGMVTGELFF.

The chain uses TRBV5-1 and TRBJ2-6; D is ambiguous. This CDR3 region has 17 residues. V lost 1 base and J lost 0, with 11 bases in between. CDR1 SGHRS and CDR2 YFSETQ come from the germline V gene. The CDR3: CASSLTVTSSGANVLTF. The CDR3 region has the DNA TGCGCCAGCAGCTTGACAGTTACAAGCTCTGGGGCCAACGTCCTGACTTTC. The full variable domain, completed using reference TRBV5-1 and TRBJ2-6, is KAGVTQTPRYLIKTRGQQVTLSCSPISGHRSVSWYQQTPGQGLQFLFEYFSETQRNKGNFPGRFSGRQFSNSRSEMNVSTLELGDSALYLCASSLTVTSSGANVLTFGAGSRLTVL.

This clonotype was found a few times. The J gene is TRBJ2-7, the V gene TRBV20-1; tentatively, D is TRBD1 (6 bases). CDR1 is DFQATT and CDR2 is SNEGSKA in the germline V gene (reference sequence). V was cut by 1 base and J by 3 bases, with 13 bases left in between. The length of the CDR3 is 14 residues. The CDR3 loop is CSARGTGNIYEQYF. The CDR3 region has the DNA TGCAGTGCTAGAGGCACAGGGAATATCTACGAGCAGTACTTC.

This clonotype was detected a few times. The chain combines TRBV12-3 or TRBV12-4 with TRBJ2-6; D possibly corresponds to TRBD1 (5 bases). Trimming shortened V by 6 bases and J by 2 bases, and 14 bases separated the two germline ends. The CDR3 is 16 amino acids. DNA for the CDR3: TGTGCCAGCAGGCGAAGCCAGGGCGCTGGGGCCAACGTCCTGACTTTC. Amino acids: CASRRSQGAGANVLTF.

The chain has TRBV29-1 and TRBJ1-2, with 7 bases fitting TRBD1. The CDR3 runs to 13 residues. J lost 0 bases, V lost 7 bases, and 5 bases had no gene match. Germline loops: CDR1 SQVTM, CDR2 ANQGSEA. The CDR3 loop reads CSAGQAANYGYTF. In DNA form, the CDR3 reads TGCAGCGCAGGACAGGCCGCTAACTATGGCTACACCTTC.

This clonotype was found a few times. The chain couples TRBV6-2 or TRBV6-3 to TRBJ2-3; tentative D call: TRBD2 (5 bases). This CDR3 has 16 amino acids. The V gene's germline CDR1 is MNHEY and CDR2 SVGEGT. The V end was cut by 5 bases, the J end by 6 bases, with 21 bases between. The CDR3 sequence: CASSPWTWTEVDTQYF. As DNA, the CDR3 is TGTGCCAGCAGTCCTTGGACGTGGACGGAGGTTGATACGCAGTATTTT.

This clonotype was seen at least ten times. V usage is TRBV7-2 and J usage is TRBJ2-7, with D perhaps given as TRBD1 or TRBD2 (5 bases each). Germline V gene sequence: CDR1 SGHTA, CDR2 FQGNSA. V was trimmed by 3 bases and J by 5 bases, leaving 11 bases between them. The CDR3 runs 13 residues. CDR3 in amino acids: CASSLGPPDEQYF. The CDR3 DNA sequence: TGTGCCAGCAGCTTGGGACCCCCGGACGAGCAGTACTTC.

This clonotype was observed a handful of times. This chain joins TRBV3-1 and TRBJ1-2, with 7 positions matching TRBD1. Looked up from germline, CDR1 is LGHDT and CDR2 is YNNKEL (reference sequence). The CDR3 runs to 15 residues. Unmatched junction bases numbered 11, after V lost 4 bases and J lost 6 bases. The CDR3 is CASSRTLAGGNGYTF. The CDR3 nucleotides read TGTGCCAGCAGCCGGACACTCGCAGGGGGGAATGGCTACACCTTC.

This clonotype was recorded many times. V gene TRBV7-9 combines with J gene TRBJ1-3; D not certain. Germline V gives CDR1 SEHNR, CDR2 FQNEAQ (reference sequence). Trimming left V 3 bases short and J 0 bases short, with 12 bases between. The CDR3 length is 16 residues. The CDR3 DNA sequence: TGTGCCAGCAGCTTGGGATGGTCAGCCTCTGGAAACACCATATATTTT. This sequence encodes CASSLGWSASGNTIYF.

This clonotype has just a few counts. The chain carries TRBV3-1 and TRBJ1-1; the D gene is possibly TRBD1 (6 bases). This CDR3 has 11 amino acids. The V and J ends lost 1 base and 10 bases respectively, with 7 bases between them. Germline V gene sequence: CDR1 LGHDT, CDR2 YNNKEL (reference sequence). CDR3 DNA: TGTGCCAGCAGCCAAGGGACAGCAGCTTTCTTT. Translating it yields CASSQGTAAFF.

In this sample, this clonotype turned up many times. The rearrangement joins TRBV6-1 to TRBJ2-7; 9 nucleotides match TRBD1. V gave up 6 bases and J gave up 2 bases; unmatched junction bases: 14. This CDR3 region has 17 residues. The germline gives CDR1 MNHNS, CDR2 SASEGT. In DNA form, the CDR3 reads TGTGCCAGCAGGCGGATTACAGGGGGCGGAATGGCCTACGAGCAGTACTTC. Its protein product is CASRRITGGGMAYEQYF.

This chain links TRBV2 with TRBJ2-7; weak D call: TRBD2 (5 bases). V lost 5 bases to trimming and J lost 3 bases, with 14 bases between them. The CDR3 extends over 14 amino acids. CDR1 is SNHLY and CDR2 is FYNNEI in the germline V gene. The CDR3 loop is CASSSGLNDYEQYF. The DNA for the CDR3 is TGTGCCAGCAGTTCAGGACTCAATGACTACGAGCAGTACTTC.

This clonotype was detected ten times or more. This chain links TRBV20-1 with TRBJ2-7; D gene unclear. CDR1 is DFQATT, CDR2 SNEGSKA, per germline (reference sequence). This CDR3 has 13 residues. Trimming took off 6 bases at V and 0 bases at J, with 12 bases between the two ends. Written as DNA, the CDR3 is TGCAGTGCCCAGGACGTGAGCTCCTACGAGCAGTACTTC. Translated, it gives CSAQDVSSYEQYF.

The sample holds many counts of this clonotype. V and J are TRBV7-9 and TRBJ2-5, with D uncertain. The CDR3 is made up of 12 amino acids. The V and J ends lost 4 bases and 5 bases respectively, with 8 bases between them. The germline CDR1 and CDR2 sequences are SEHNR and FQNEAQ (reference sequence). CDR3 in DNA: TGTGCCAGCAGCTCCGACGTGGAGACCCAGTACTTC. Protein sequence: CASSSDVETQYF.

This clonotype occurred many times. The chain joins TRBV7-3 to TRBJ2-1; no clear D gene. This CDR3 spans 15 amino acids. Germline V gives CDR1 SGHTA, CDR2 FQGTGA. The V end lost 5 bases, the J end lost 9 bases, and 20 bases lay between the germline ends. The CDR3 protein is CASSPSPTLGIEQFF. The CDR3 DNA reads TGTGCCAGCAGCCCTTCCCCGACTTTGGGGATTGAGCAGTTCTTC.

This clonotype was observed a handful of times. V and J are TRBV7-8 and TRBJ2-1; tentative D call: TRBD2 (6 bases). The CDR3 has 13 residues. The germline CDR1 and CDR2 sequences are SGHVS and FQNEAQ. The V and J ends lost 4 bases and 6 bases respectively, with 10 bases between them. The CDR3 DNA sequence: TGTGCCAGCAGCTCCGGACTAATCAATGAGCAGTTCTTC. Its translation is CASSSGLINEQFF.

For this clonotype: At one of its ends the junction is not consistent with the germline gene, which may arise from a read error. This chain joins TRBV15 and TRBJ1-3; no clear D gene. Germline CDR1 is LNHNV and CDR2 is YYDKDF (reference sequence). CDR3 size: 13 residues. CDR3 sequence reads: CATSRQVGDTIYF. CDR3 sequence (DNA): TGTGCCACCAGCAGACAGGTTGGAGACACCATATATTTT. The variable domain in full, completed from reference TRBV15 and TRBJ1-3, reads DAMVIQNPRYQVTQFGKPVTLSCSQTLNHNVMYWYQQKSSQAPKLLFHYYDKDFNNEADTPDNFQSRRPNTSFCFLDIRSPGLGDTAMYLCATSRQVGDTIYFGEGSWLTVV.

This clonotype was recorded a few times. The CDR3 sequence: CSVFRRDPSPTQYF. CDR3 DNA: TGCAGCGTTTTCAGACGGGACCCTTCGCCTACGCAGTATTTT. The rearrangement links TRBV29-1 to TRBJ2-3; either TRBD1 or TRBD2 may fit D (5 bases each). The CDR3 totals 14 residues. Germline V gene data show CDR1 as SQVTM and CDR2 as ANQGSEA. Trimming cost V 5 bases and J 8 bases, with 20 bases left between them.

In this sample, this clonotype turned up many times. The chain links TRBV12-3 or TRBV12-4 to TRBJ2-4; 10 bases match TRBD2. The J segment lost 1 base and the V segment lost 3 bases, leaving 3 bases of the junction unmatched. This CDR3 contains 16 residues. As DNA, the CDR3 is TGTGCCAGCAGTTTTAGTAGCGGGGGGGCCAAAAACATTCAGTACTTC. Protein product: CASSFSSGGAKNIQYF.

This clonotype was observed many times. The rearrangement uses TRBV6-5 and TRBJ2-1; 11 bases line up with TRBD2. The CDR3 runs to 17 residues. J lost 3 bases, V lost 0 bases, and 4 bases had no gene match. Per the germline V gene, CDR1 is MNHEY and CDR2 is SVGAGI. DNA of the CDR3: TGTGCCAGCAGTTACTCTAGCGGGGGGGCAAGCTACAATGAGCAGTTCTTC. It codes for CASSYSSGGASYNEQFF.

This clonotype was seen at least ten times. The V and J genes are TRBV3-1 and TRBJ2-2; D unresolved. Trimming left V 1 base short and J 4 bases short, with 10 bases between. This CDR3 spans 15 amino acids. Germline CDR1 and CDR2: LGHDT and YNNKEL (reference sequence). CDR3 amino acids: CASSQVFSATGELFF. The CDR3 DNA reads TGTGCCAGCAGCCAAGTCTTTTCTGCCACCGGGGAGCTGTTTTTT.